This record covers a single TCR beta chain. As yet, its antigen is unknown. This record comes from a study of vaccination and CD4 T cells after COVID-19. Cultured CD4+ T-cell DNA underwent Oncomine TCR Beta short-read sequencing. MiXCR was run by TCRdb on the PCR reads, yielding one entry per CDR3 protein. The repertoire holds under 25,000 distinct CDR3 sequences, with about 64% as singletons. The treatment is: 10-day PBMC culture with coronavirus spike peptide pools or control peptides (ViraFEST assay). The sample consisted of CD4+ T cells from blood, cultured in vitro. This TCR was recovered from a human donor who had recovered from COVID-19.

The DNA of the CDR3 is TGCAGTGCTAGAGATTCGCAGGGAGGCCAGCCCCAGCATTTT. This translates into CSARDSQGGQPQHF. The chain recombines TRBV20-1 with TRBJ1-5, with D possibly being TRBD1 (5 bases). In germline, CDR1 is DFQATT, CDR2 SNEGSKA (reference sequence). V shed 0 bases and J shed 7 bases, with 13 bases lying between them. The CDR3 contains 14 residues.